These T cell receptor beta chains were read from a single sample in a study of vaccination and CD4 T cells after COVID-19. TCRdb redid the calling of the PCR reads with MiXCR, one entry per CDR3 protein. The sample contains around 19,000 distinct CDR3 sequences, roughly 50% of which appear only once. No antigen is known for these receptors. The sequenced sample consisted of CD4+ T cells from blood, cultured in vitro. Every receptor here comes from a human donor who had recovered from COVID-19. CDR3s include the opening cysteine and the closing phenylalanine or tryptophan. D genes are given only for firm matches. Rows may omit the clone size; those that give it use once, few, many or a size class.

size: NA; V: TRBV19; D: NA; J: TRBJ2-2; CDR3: CASSPWVADSAGELFF; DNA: TGTGCCAGTAGTCCCTGGGTAGCGGACTCCGCCGGGGAGCTGTTTTTT
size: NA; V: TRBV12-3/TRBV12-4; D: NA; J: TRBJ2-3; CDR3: CASSRIGTQYF; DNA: TGTGCCAGCAGTAGGATAGGTACGCAGTATTTT
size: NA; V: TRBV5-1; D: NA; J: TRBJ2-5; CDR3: CASSLGQIQETQYF; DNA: TGCGCCAGCAGCTTGGGACAGATACAAGAGACCCAGTACTTC
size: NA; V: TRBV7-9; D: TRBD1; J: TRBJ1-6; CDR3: CASSLQDRPRSPLHF; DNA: TGTGCCAGCAGCTTACAGGACAGGCCGCGTTCACCCCTCCACTTT
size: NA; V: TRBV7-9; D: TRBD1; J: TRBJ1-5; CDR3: CASSLGDSQRPQHF; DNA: TGTGCCAGCAGCTTAGGGGACAGCCAAAGGCCCCAGCATTTT
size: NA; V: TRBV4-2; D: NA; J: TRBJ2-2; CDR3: CASSQETGFRTGELFF; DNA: TGTGCCAGCAGCCAGGAAACCGGGTTCCGAACCGGGGAGCTGTTTTTT
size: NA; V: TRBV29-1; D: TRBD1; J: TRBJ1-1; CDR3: CSVVRTGGTEAFF; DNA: TGCAGCGTTGTAAGGACAGGGGGCACTGAAGCTTTCTTT
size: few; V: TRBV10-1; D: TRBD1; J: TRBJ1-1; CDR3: CASSDPGQGLSQAFF; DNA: TGCGCCAGCAGTGACCCGGGACAGGGTTTGAGTCAAGCTTTCTTT
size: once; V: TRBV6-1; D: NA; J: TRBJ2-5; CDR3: CASSEFVSPRKLETQYF; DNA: TGTGCCAGCAGTGAATTTGTGTCTCCGAGGAAGCTAGAGACCCAGTACTTC
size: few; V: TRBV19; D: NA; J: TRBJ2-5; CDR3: CASSRPGTQETQYF; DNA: TGTGCCAGTAGTAGACCGGGAACACAAGAGACCCAGTACTTC
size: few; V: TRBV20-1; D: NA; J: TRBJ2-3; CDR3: CSAEVGPSTDTQYF; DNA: TGCAGTGCTGAGGTTGGGCCTAGCACAGATACGCAGTATTTT
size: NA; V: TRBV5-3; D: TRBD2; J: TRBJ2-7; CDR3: CASSQDGTSGTTSYEQYF; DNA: TGTGCCAGCAGCCAAGACGGGACTAGCGGGACCACCTCCTACGAGCAGTACTTC
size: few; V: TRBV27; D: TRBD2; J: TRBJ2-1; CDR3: CASSFTAGLAGVYSYNEQFF; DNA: TGTGCCAGCAGTTTTACCGCCGGACTAGCGGGGGTTTACTCCTACAATGAGCAGTTCTTC
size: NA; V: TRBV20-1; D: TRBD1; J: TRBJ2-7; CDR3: CSATRDRGGYEQYF; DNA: TGCAGTGCTACCCGGGACAGGGGAGGCTACGAGCAGTACTTC
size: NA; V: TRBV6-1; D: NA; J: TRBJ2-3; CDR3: CASSVASTDTQYF; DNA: TGTGCCAGCAGTGTCGCCAGCACAGATACGCAGTATTTT
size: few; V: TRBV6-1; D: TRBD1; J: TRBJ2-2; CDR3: CASNGVGGDAGELFF; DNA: TGTGCCAGCAATGGGGTAGGGGGCGATGCCGGGGAGCTGTTTTTT
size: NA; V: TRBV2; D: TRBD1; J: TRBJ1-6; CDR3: CASTGQGAESPLHF; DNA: TGTGCCAGCACGGGACAGGGGGCTGAGTCACCCCTCCACTTT
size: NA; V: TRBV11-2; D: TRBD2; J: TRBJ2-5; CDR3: CASSSGLAGVETQYF; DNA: TGTGCCAGCAGCTCGGGACTAGCGGGAGTAGAGACCCAGTACTTC
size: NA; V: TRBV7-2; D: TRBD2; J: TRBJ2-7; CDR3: CASSLRAGGNEQYF; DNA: TGTGCCAGCAGCTTAAGGGCGGGGGGAAACGAGCAGTACTTC
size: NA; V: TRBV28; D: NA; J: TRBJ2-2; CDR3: CASRGPMGTGELFF; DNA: TGTGCCAGCAGGGGCCCGATGGGCACCGGGGAGCTGTTTTTT
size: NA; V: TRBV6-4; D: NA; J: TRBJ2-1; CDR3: CASSASEDYNEQFF; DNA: TGTGCCAGCAGCGCTAGCGAGGACTACAATGAGCAGTTCTTC
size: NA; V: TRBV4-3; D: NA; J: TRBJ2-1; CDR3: CASSQERQLYNEQFF; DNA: TGCGCCAGCAGCCAAGAAAGGCAACTCTACAATGAGCAGTTCTTC
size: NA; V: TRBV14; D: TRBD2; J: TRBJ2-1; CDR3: CASSLGRNSNEQFF; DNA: TGTGCCAGCAGCCTCGGGAGGAATTCGAATGAGCAGTTCTTC
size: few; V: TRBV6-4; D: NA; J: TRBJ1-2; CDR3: CASSKEGRGSWGYGYTF; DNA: TGTGCCAGCAGCAAGGAAGGGCGTGGGTCCTGGGGGTACGGCTACACCTTC
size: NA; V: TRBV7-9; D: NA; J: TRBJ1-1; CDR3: CASTMTDTEAFF; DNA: TGTGCCAGCACAATGACGGACACTGAAGCTTTCTTT
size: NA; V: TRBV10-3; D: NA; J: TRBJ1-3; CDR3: CAIKEEGNTIYF; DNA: TGTGCCATCAAGGAGGAGGGAAACACCATATATTTT
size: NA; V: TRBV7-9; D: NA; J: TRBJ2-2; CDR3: CASATPRGNTGELFF; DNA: TGTGCCAGCGCCACCCCCCGGGGGAACACCGGGGAGCTGTTTTTT
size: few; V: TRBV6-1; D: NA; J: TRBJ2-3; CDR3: CAHTRGTSALSDTQYF; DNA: TGTGCCCATACGAGGGGGACCTCCGCTTTGAGTGATACGCAGTATTTT
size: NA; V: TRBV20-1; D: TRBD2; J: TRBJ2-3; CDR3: CSGLGTSGGDTQYF; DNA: TGCAGTGGCCTGGGGACTAGCGGGGGAGATACGCAGTATTTT
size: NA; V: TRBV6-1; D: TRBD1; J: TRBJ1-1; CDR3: CASSLRDSNTEAFF; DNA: TGTGCCAGCAGCCTCCGGGACAGTAACACTGAAGCTTTCTTT
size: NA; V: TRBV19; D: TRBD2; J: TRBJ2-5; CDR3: CASNKGREETQYF; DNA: TGTGCCAGTAACAAGGGGAGGGAAGAGACCCAGTACTTC
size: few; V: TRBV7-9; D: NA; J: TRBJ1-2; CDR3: CASSFGVHGYTF; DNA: TGTGCCAGCAGCTTCGGCGTACATGGCTACACCTTC
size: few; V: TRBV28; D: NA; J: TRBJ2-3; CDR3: CASREAGDTQYF; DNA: TGTGCCAGCAGGGAGGCGGGAGATACGCAGTATTTT
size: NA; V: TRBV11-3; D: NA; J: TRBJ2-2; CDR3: CASSLESSTGELFF; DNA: TGTGCCAGCAGCTTAGAATCTAGCACCGGGGAGCTGTTTTTT
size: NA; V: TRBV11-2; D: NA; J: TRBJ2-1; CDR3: CASSLRGIGLNNEQFF; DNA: TGTGCCAGCAGCTTGAGGGGGATTGGGCTCAACAATGAGCAGTTCTTC
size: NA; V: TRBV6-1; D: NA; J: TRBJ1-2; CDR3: CASSEGGTSNYGYTF; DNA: TGTGCCAGCAGCGAAGGCGGAACCTCTAACTATGGCTACACCTTC
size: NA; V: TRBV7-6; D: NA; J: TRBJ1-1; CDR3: CASSLVGSTEAFF; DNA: TGTGCCAGCAGCTTAGTAGGGTCCACTGAAGCTTTCTTT
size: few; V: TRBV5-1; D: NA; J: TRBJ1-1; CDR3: CASSLLGGTGTEAFF; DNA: TGCGCCAGCAGCTTACTAGGGGGAACAGGCACTGAAGCTTTCTTT
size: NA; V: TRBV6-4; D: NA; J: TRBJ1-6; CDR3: CASSEQTYNSPLHF; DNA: TGTGCCAGCAGTGAACAGACTTATAATTCACCCCTCCACTTT
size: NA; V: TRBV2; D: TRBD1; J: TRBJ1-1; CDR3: CASSEVQGIAEAFF; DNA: TGTGCCAGCAGTGAAGTACAGGGGATCGCTGAAGCTTTCTTT
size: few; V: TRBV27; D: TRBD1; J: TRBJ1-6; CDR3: CASSPQRDSNSPLHF; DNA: TGTGCCAGCAGCCCCCAACGGGACAGTAATTCACCCCTCCACTTT
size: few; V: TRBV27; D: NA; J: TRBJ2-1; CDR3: CASSPHRGRGSLLQSEQFF; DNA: TGTGCCAGCAGTCCTCACCGAGGACGGGGCTCTCTGCTACAAAGTGAGCAGTTCTTC
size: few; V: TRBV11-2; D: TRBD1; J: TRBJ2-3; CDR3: CASSLFQGAKDTQYF; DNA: TGTGCCAGCAGCTTATTTCAGGGGGCCAAGGATACGCAGTATTTT
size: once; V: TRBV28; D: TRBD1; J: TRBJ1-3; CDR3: CASSLPRGLGGNTIYF; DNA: TGTGCCAGCAGTTTACCCAGGGGGCTGGGGGGAAACACCATATATTTT
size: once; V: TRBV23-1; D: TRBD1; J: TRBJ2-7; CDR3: CASSQIGGDRATSNPLSYEQYF; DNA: TGCGCCAGCAGTCAAATCGGCGGTGACAGGGCTACAAGCAACCCCCTCTCCTACGAGCAGTACTTC
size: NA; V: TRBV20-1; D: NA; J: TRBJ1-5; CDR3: CSARDDGINQPQHF; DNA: TGCAGTGCCAGGGACGACGGAATCAATCAGCCCCAGCATTTT
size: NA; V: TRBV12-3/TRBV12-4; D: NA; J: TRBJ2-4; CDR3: CASSLSGLANIQYF; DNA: TGTGCCAGCAGTTTATCGGGACTCGCAAACATTCAGTACTTC
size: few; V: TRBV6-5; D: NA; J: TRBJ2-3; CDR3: CASSYPPGAEFADTQYF; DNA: TGTGCCAGCAGTTATCCACCGGGGGCGGAATTCGCAGATACGCAGTATTTT
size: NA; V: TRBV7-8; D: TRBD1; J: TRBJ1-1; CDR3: CASSFRGGTEAFF; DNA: TGTGCCAGCAGTTTCAGGGGGGGGACTGAAGCTTTCTTT
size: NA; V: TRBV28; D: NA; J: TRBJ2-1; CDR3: CASSLRDYNEQFF; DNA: TGTGCCAGCAGTTTAAGGGACTACAATGAGCAGTTCTTC
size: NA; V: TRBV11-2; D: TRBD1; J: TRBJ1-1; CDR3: CASSMDRGLNTEAFF; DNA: TGTGCCAGCAGCATGGACAGGGGTTTGAACACTGAAGCTTTCTTT
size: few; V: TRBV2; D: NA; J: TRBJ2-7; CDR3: CASSEKARPYEQYF; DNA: TGTGCCAGCAGTGAGAAGGCTAGACCTTACGAGCAGTACTTC
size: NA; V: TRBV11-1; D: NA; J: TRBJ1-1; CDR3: CASSPEWGVDTEAFF; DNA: TGTGCCAGCAGCCCAGAGTGGGGGGTGGACACTGAAGCTTTCTTT
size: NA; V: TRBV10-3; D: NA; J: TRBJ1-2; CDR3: CAIRRSSNYGYTF; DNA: TGTGCCATCAGAAGATCCTCTAACTATGGCTACACCTTC
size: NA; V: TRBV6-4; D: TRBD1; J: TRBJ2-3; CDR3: CASSSQGATDTQYF; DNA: TGTGCCAGCAGTTCACAGGGGGCCACAGATACGCAGTATTTT
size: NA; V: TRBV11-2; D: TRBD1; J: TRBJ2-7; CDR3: CASGVRDRAYEQYF; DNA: TGTGCCAGCGGCGTCCGGGACAGAGCCTACGAGCAGTACTTC
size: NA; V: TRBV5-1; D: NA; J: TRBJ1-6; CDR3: CASSLDRQDSPLHF; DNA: TGCGCCAGCAGCTTGGATAGACAGGATTCACCCCTCCACTTT
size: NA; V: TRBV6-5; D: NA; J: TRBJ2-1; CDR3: CASSYIGESEQFF; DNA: TGTGCCAGCAGTTACATCGGGGAGAGTGAGCAGTTCTTC